Sequencing of this T cell receptor beta chain was carried out in a study of blood T cell repertoires in COVID-19. On the study more broadly: Samples of COVID-19 (acute and convalescent) were obtained from the United States, Italy and Spain.

Seattle's cohort entered during active infection and was followed longitudinally. Germline CDR1 MNHEY, CDR2 SMNVEV (reference sequence). V shed 4 bases and J 2 bases; nucleotides not matched to a gene: 10. The CDR3 consists of 16 residues. In the original workflow: Reference gene primer amplification yielded estimated nucleated cell counts. Clones were sequenced by immunoSEQ multiplex PCR, and TCRdb holds only the in-frame ones, with some missing. The DNA was the basis for D and trimming; V, J and clone size are from that table. The sample includes 250,000 or so clones, around 88% of them seen just once.

The material sequenced was peripheral blood. This rearrangement joins TRBV27 to TRBJ2-5; the match to TRBD1 covers 7 bases. The TCR comes from a woman aged 25 to 39 with COVID-19, enrolled during active disease. CDR3 nucleotide sequence: TGTGCCAGCAGTTCAGGGACAGATCCTATTCAAGAGACCCAGTACTTC. It encodes CASSSGTDPIQETQYF.